One sample yielded the 2 T cell receptor beta chains listed below, sequenced in a study of blood T cell repertoires in COVID-19. Method: immunoSEQ multiplex PCR; TCRdb's copy keeps in-frame clones and lacks some. The table records roughly 100,000 clones, over 70% of them present only once. The sequenced material came from peripheral blood. The receptors were gathered from an elderly woman with acute or convalescent COVID-19.

J is TRBJ1-2 and V is TRBV6-2 or TRBV6-3, with 8 bases identical to TRBD1. V shed 2 bases, J shed 5 bases, and the junction held 4 bases outside the gene matches. Looked up from germline, CDR1 is MNHEY and CDR2 is SVGEGT. The CDR3 consists of 14 residues. The CDR3 spells CASSYAQGAYGYTF. The CDR3 DNA follows: TGTGCCAGCAGTTACGCCCAGGGGGCTTATGGCTACACCTTC.

The CDR3 bases are TGTGCCAGCAGTTCGGGACAGAGTTCACCCCTCCACTTT. Translation gives CASSSGQSSPLHF. The rearrangement links TRBV28 to TRBJ1-6; 7 nucleotides line up with TRBD1. This CDR3 spans 13 amino acids. The germline CDR1 and CDR2 sequences are MDHEN and SYDVKM. Trimming at V came to 4 bases and at J to 9 bases, leaving 3 bases not matched to a gene. Supplemented by reference TRBV28 and TRBJ1-6, the full variable domain reads DVKVTQSSRYLVKRTGEKVFLECVQDMDHENMFWYRQDPGLGLRLIYFSYDVKMKEKGDIPEGYSVSREKKERFSLILESASTNQTSMYLCASSSGQSSPLHFGNGTRLTVT.